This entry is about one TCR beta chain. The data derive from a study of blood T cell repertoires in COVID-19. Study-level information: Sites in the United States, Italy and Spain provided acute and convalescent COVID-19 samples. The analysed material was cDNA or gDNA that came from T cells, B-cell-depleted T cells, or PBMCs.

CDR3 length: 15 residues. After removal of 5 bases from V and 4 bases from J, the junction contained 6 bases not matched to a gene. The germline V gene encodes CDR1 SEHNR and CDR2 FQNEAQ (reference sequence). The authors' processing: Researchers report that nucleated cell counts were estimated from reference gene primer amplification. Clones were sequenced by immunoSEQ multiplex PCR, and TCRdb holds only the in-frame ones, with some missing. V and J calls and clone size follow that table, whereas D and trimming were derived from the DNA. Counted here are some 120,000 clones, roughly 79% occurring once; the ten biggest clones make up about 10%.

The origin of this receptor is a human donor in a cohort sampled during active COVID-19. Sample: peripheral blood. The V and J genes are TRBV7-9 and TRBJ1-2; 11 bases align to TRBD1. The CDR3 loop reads CASSTRTGGFYGYTF. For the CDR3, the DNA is TGTGCCAGCAGCACCAGGACAGGGGGCTTCTATGGCTACACCTTC.